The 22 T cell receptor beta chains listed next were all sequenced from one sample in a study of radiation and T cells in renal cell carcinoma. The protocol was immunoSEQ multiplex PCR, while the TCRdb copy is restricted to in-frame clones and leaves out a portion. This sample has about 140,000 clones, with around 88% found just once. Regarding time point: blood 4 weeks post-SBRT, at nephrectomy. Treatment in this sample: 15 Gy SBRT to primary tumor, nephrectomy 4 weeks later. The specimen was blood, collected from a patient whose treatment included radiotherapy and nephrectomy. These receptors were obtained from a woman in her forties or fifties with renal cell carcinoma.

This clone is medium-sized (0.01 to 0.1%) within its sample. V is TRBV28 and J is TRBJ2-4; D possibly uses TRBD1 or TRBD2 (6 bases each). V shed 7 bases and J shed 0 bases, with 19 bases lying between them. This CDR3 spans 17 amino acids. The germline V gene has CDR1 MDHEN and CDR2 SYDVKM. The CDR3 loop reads CASTPWGALIAKNIQYF. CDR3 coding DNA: TGTGCCAGCACCCCCTGGGGGGCTCTCATAGCCAAAAACATTCAGTACTTC.

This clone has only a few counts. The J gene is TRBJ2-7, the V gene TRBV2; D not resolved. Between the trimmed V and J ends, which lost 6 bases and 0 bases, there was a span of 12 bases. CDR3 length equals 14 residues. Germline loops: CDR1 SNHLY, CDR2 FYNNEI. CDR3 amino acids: CASRRTLSSYEQYF. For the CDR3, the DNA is TGTGCCAGCAGGAGGACCCTGAGCTCCTACGAGCAGTACTTC.

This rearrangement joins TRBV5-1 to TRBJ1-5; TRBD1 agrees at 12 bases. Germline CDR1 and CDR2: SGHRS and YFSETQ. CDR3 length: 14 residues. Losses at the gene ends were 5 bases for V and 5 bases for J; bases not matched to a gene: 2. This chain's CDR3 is CASRGQGAHQPQHF. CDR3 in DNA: TGCGCCAGCAGGGGACAGGGGGCGCATCAGCCCCAGCATTTT.

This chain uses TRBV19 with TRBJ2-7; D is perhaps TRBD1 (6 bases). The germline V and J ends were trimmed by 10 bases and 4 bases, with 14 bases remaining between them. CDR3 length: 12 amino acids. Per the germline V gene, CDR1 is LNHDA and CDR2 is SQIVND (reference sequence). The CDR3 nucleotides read TGTGCCACCCGGGACATCGCTTACGAGCAGTACTTC. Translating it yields CATRDIAYEQYF.

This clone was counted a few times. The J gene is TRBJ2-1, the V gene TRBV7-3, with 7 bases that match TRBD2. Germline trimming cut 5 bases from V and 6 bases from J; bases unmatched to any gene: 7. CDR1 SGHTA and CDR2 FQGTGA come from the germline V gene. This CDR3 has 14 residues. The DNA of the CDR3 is TGTGCCAGCAGCGTTGCGGGAGCATTCAATGAGCAGTTCTTC. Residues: CASSVAGAFNEQFF.

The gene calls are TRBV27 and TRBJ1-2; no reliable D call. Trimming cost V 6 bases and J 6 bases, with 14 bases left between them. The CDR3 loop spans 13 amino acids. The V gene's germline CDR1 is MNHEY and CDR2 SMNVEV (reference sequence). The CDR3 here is CASSLTRTNGYTF. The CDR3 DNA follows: TGTGCCAGCAGCCTCACAAGGACGAATGGCTACACCTTC.

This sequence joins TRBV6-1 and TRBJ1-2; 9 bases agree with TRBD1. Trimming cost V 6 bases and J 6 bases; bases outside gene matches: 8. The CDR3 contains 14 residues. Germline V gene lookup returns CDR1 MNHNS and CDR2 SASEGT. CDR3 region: CASRDRGRTDGYTF. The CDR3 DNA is TGTGCCAGCAGGGACAGGGGCCGGACGGATGGCTACACCTTC.

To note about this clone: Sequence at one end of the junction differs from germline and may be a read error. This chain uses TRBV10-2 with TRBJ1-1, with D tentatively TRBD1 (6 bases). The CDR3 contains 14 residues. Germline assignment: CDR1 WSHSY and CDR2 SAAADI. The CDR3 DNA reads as TGCGCCAGCAGAGAGTATACAGGGTCCCTTGAAGCTTTCTTT. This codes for CASREYTGSLEAFF.

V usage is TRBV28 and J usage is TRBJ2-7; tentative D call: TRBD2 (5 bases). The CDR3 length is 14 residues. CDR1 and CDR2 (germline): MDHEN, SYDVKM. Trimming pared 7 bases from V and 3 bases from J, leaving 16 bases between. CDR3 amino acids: CASNGGGDNYEQYF. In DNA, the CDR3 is TGTGCCAGCAACGGCGGAGGCGATAACTACGAGCAGTACTTC.

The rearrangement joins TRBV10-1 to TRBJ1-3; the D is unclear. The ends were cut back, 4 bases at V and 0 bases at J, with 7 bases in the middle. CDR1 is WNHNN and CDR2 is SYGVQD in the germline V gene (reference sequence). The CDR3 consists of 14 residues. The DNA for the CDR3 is TGCGCCAGCAGTGGGAGAAGCTCTGGAAACACCATATATTTT. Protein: CASSGRSSGNTIYF.

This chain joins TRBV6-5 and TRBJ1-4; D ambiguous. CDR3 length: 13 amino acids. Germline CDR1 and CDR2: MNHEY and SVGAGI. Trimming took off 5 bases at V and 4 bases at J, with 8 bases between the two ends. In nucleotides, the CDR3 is TGTGCCAGCAGTCGCCGGAATAATGAAAAACTGTTTTTT. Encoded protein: CASSRRNNEKLFF.

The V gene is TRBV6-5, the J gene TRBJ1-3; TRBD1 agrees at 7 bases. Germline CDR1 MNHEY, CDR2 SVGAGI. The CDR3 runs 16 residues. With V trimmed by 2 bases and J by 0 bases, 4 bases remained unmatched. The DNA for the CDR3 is TGTGCCAGCAGTTACGGGGACAGTGGCTCTGGAAACACCATATATTTT. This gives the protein CASSYGDSGSGNTIYF.

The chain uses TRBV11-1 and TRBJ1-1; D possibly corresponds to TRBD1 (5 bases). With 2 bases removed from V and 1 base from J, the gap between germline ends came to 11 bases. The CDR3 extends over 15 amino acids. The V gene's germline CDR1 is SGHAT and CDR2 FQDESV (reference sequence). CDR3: CASSLHGGENTEAFF. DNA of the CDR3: TGTGCCAGCAGCTTACATGGGGGGGAGAACACTGAAGCTTTCTTT.

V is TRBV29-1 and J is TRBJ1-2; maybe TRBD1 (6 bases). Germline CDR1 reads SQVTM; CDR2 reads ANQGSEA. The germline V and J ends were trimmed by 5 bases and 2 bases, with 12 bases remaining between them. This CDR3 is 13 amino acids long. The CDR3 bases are TGCAGCGTTAACCCCGGGACAAACTATGGCTACACCTTC. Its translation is CSVNPGTNYGYTF.

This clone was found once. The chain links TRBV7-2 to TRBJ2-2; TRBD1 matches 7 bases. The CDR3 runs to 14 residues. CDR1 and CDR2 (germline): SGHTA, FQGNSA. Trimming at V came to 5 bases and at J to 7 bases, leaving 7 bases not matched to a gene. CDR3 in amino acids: CASSITGASGELFF. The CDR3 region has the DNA TGTGCCAGCAGCATCACAGGGGCCAGCGGGGAGCTGTTTTTT.

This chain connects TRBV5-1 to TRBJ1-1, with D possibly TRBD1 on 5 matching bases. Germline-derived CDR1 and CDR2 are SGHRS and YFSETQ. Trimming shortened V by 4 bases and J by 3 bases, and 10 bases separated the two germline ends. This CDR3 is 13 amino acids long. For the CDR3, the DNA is TGCGCCAGCAGCCGTCAGGGACACACTGAAGCTTTCTTT. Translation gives CASSRQGHTEAFF.

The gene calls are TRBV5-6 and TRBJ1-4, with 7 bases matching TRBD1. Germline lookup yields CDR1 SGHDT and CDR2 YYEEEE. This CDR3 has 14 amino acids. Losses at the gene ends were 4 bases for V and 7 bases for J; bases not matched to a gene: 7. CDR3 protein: CASSKNPGGEKLFF. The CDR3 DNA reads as TGTGCCAGCAGCAAGAATCCAGGGGGTGAAAAACTGTTTTTT.

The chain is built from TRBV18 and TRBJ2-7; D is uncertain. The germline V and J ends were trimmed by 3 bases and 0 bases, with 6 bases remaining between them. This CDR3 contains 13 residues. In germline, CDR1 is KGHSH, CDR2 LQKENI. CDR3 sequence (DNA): TGTGCCAGCTCACCGGCAGCCTCCTACGAGCAGTACTTC. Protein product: CASSPAASYEQYF. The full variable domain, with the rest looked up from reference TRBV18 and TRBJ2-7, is NAGVMQNPRHLVRRRGQEARLRCSPMKGHSHVYWYRQLPEEGLKFMVYLQKENIIDESGMPKERFSAEFPKEGPSILRIQQVVRGDSAAYFCASSPAASYEQYFGPGTRLTVT.

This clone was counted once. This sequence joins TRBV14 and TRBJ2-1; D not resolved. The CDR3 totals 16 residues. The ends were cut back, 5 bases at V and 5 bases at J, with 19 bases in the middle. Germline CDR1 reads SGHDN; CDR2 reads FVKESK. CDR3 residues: CASSTRSGPFHNEQFF. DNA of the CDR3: TGTGCCAGCAGCACAAGGTCCGGCCCTTTTCACAATGAGCAGTTCTTC.

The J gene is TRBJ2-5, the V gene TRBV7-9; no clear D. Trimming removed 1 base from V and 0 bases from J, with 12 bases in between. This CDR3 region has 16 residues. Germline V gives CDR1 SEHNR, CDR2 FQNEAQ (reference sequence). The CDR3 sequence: CASSLGRQAYQETQYF. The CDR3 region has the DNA TGTGCCAGCAGCTTAGGTCGGCAGGCGTACCAAGAGACCCAGTACTTC.

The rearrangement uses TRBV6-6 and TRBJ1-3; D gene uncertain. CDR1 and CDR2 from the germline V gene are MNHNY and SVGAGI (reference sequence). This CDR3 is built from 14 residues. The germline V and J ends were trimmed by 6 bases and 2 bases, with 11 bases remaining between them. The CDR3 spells CASRAPQAGNTIYF. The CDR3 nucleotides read TGTGCCAGCAGGGCCCCCCAAGCTGGAAACACCATATATTTT.

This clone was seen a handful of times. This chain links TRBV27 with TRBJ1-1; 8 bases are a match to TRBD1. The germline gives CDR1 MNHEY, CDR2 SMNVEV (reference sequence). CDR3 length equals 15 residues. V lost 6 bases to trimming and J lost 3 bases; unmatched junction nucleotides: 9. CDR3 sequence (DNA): TGTGCCAGCAGCCCCCTGGACAGGGCGGACACTGAAGCTTTCTTT. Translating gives CASSPLDRADTEAFF.